This entry is about one T cell receptor beta chain. Its antigen is not identified. The study used a library that attached unique molecular identifiers to individual cDNA molecules. TCRdb reprocessed the RACE reads with MiXCR, giving one entry per CDR3 protein. The sample lists some 110,000 distinct CDR3 sequences, about 11% occurring once. Time point noted: patch test 3, about 24 weeks after DPC sensitization. Treatment meaning: therapeutic diphenylcyclopropenone sensitization with weekly scalp DPC. The germline V gene has CDR1 SGHTA and CDR2 FQGNSA. This CDR3 spans 14 amino acids. The V and J ends lost 2 bases and 3 bases respectively, with 10 bases between them. This sample was taken from a study of human T cells and chemical hapten exposure. Across the whole study: All through the roughly 23-week study, the scalp of each patient received diphenylcyclopropenone doses weekly. Patch tests containing 0.01% DPC, applied to the upper back, were read at 6 days. Points from the study as a whole: Counts of expanded TCRs at PT1 were positively correlated with patch test score.

The sequencing here drew on whole blood, taken in connection with sensitization to the hapten diphenylcyclopropenone (DPC). The rearrangement links TRBV7-2 to TRBJ1-1; D not certain. This clonotype was sampled from a woman aged 50 to 60 with alopecia areata. Some clones in this sample may be carry-over from other donors' samples. CDR3 bases: TGTGCCAGCAGCTTACGTCCGACTGACACTGAAGCTTTCTTT. This encodes CASSLRPTDTEAFF.